This T cell receptor beta chain is drawn from a study of cytomegalovirus exposure and HLA in healthy donors. Study outcomes and limitations: The authors confirmed in vitro that three CMV-associated chains were specific for CMV antigens. Cytomegalovirus status was reportedly diagnosed by the classifier with high sensitivity and specificity.

Libraries were prepared by immunoSEQ multiplex PCR; TCRdb keeps only in-frame clonotypes and omits some of them. The data hold some 98,000 clones, with roughly 87% observed a single time. The length of the CDR3 is 13 residues. Germline-derived CDR1 and CDR2 are MGHRA and YSYEKL. V was trimmed by 1 base and J by 2 bases, leaving 5 bases between them. On this clone itself: As yet, its antigen is unknown.

This sequence joins TRBV4-1 and TRBJ1-1; D unclear. Sequences were obtained from PBMCs. The origin of this receptor is a man aged 18 to 29 in good health and CMV-seropositive. This CDR3 is CASSQVFNTEAFF. CDR3 in DNA: TGCGCCAGCAGCCAAGTCTTTAACACTGAAGCTTTCTTT.